The 6 T cell receptor beta chains listed next were all sequenced from one sample in a study of cytomegalovirus exposure and HLA in healthy donors. Primers included in the PCR were 60 Vbeta and 13 Jbeta primers. Method: immunoSEQ multiplex PCR; TCRdb's copy keeps in-frame clones and lacks some. The top ten hold 0.95% to 1.5% of the sample, which has 100,000 to 150,000 clones, roughly 75% seen once. Sequencing was done on a sample of PBMCs. The receptors derive from a female donor in good health and CMV-seronegative.

The chain recombines TRBV5-1 with TRBJ1-1, with TRBD1 matching over 11 bases. The junction had 4 bases not matched to a gene; V was cut back by 4 bases and J by 5 bases. The CDR3 extends over 14 amino acids. In germline, CDR1 is SGHRS, CDR2 YFSETQ. The CDR3 coding sequence is TGCGCCAGCAGCGCGGGACAGGGGGGAACTGAAGCTTTCTTT. It translates to CASSAGQGGTEAFF.

The chain uses TRBV28 and TRBJ2-7, with TRBD1 matching 9 bases. Trimming took 4 bases from V and 5 from J; bases not matched to a gene: 12. Germline values: CDR1 MDHEN, CDR2 SYDVKM. CDR3 length: 16 residues. DNA of the CDR3: TGTGCCAGCAGTTCCTACAGGGGGCAGGGAACCCACGAGCAGTACTTC. Protein sequence: CASSSYRGQGTHEQYF.

To note about this clone: Within the sample, other DNA sequences also encode this same CDR3. V usage is TRBV2 and J usage is TRBJ1-5; perhaps TRBD1 as D (6 bases). CDR1 and CDR2 (germline): SNHLY, FYNNEI. The CDR3 runs to 15 residues. Trimming took 6 bases from V and 4 from J, leaving 16 bases between them. DNA of the CDR3: TGTGCCAGCAGCGAACTACTACAGGGTAATCAGCCCCAGCATTTT. Translating gives CASSELLQGNQPQHF.

J is TRBJ2-3 and V is TRBV7-2; TRBD2 matches at 8 bases. The CDR3 consists of 14 residues. CDR1 is SGHTA and CDR2 is FQGNSA in the germline V gene. Trimming removed 4 bases from V and 3 bases from J; junction bases left unmatched: 3. The CDR3 is CASSSGLVTDTQYF. The CDR3 nucleotides read TGTGCCAGCAGCTCGGGACTAGTGACAGATACGCAGTATTTT.

J is TRBJ1-4 and V is TRBV28, with 8 bases lining up with TRBD1. Germline CDR1 reads MDHEN; CDR2 reads SYDVKM. The CDR3 spans 15 residues. Trimming removed 7 bases from V and 7 bases from J; junction bases left unmatched: 11. The CDR3 nucleotides are TGTGCCAGCACCCTAGGACAGGGCGGGGGTGAAAAACTGTTTTTT. This sequence encodes CASTLGQGGGEKLFF.

The V and J genes are TRBV19 and TRBJ2-3; the D gene is possibly TRBD2 (7 bases). V gave up 7 bases and J gave up 4 bases, with 15 bases separating them. The CDR3 extends over 14 amino acids. Germline-derived CDR1 and CDR2 are LNHDA and SQIVND (reference sequence). The CDR3 bases are TGTGCCAGTAAGCCGGCGGGGGCGGCAGATACGCAGTATTTT. As protein: CASKPAGAADTQYF.